The 28 T cell receptor beta chains below come from one sample, sequenced in a study of T cell responses to AZD1222 COVID-19 vaccine. Clones were read by immunoSEQ multiplex PCR, and TCRdb kept only the in-frame ones, dropping some. This table holds over 150,000 clones, about 88% found once. Sequences were derived from peripheral blood, sampled on day 0 of AZD1222 vaccination. The origin of the receptors is an adult in good health.

A single count supports this clone. CDR3 amino acids: CASSWTSETYEQYF. The DNA of the CDR3 is TGTGCCAGCAGCTGGACTAGCGAGACCTACGAGCAGTACTTC. V and J are TRBV11-2 and TRBJ2-7; 9 nucleotides line up with TRBD2. The germline V gene encodes CDR1 SGHAT and CDR2 FQNNGV. The CDR3 covers 14 residues. V trimming: 4 bases; J trimming: 2 bases; junction bases outside the gene matches: 3.

The gene calls are TRBV2 and TRBJ2-1; no definite D call. Germline values: CDR1 SNHLY, CDR2 FYNNEI. V was cut by 8 bases and J by 15 bases, with 20 bases left in between. CDR3 length: 12 amino acids. CDR3 sequence reads: CASQPPMQSTFF. The CDR3 DNA sequence: TGTGCCAGCCAGCCTCCGATGCAGAGCACGTTCTTC. Filled out from reference TRBV2 and TRBJ2-1, the complete variable domain reads EPEVTQTPSHQVTQMGQEVILRCVPISNHLYFYWYRQILGQKVEFLVSFYNNEISEKSEIFDDQFSVERPDGSNFTLKIRSTKLEDSAMYFCASQPPMQSTFFGPGTRLTVL.

The rearrangement joins TRBV7-2 to TRBJ2-2, with 9 bases that match TRBD2. V lost 3 bases and J lost 6; bases outside the gene matches: 5. CDR1 is SGHTA and CDR2 is FQGNSA in the germline V gene. This CDR3 spans 15 amino acids. The CDR3 is CASSLAGGASGELFF. The CDR3 coding sequence is TGTGCCAGCAGCTTGGCGGGGGGGGCCTCCGGGGAGCTGTTTTTT. The whole variable domain, filled in from reference TRBV7-2 and TRBJ2-2, reads GAGVSQSPSNKVTEKGKDVELRCDPISGHTALYWYRQSLGQGLEFLIYFQGNSAPDKSGLPSDRFSAERTGGSVSTLTIQRTQQEDSAVYLCASSLAGGASGELFFGEGSRLTVL.

This rearrangement joins TRBV6-4 to TRBJ1-6; D is ambiguous. The V end was cut by 10 bases, the J end by 7 bases, with 23 bases between. CDR1 is MRHNA, CDR2 SNTAGT, per germline. CDR3 size: 16 residues. Here the CDR3 DNA reads TGTGCCACCACCCTAGGAACAGACGCGATGAATTCACCCCTCCACTTT. Translating gives CATTLGTDAMNSPLHF.

The chain links TRBV7-2 to TRBJ2-2; D possibly corresponds to TRBD1 (5 bases). There are 13 residues in the CDR3. The ends were cut back, 2 bases at V and 6 bases at J, with 7 bases in the middle. Per germline, CDR1 SGHTA and CDR2 FQGNSA. The CDR3 bases are TGTGCCAGCAGCTTACAGGGATCCGGGGAGCTGTTTTTT. Translating it yields CASSLQGSGELFF.

The J gene is TRBJ1-5, the V gene TRBV5-4; TRBD1 might be the D (6 bases). The CDR3 is 15 amino acids. V lost 0 bases to trimming and J lost 6 bases, with 13 bases between them. Germline-derived CDR1 and CDR2 are SGHNT and YYREEE (reference sequence). DNA for the CDR3: TGTGCCAGCAGCTTGGGGTCAGGGGTGGGTCAGCCCCAGCATTTT. Encoded protein: CASSLGSGVGQPQHF. Complete variable domain (other parts from reference TRBV5-4 and TRBJ1-5): ETGVTQSPTHLIKTRGQQVTLRCSSQSGHNTVSWYQQALGQGPQFIFQYYREEENGRGNFPPRFSGLQFPNYSSELNVNALELDDSALYLCASSLGSGVGQPQHFGDGTRLSIL.

The chain couples TRBV4-2 to TRBJ2-5, with 10 bases identical to TRBD2. CDR1 LGHNA and CDR2 YNFKEQ come from the germline V gene. V dropped 2 bases and J dropped 5; count of bases not matched to a gene: 8. The CDR3 contains 16 residues. The CDR3 loop reads CASSQSRGSGGETQYF. The CDR3 DNA is TGTGCCAGCAGCCAATCTCGTGGTAGCGGGGGGGAGACCCAGTACTTC.

This chain uses TRBV12-3 or TRBV12-4 with TRBJ1-5, with D tentatively TRBD1 (6 bases). The CDR3 contains 13 residues. The ends were cut back, 6 bases at V and 3 bases at J, with 9 bases in the middle. CDR3 sequence reads: CASRGQSNQPQHF. In DNA, the CDR3 is TGTGCCAGCAGAGGACAGTCCAATCAGCCCCAGCATTTT.

This clone came up once. CDR3 region: CASRPGEAFF. As DNA, the CDR3 is TGTGCCAGCAGGCCTGGTGAAGCTTTCTTT. The chain links TRBV2 to TRBJ1-1; D unclear. The germline gives CDR1 SNHLY, CDR2 FYNNEI. V was cut by 6 bases and J by 7 bases, with 6 bases left in between. CDR3 length: 10 amino acids. The full variable domain, completed using reference TRBV2 and TRBJ1-1, is EPEVTQTPSHQVTQMGQEVILRCVPISNHLYFYWYRQILGQKVEFLVSFYNNEISEKSEIFDDQFSVERPDGSNFTLKIRSTKLEDSAMYFCASRPGEAFFGQGTRLTVV.

This chain connects TRBV4-3 to TRBJ1-2; the D gene is possibly TRBD1 (5 bases). V was pared by 3 bases and J by 7 bases, with 24 bases between. The CDR3 is made up of 17 amino acids. CDR1 is LGHNA and CDR2 is YSLEER in the germline V gene. The CDR3 DNA is TGCGCCAGCAGCCACCCCGTTGGCAGCGTAGAGCAGGGTGGCTACACCTTC. This codes for CASSHPVGSVEQGGYTF.

This clone came up a few times. The chain uses TRBV13 and TRBJ2-1, with 8 bases matching TRBD2. The V gene's germline CDR1 is PRHDT and CDR2 FYEKMQ (reference sequence). The ends lost 5 bases at V and 8 bases at J; junction bases unmatched: 8. The CDR3 covers 14 residues. The CDR3 reads CASSLSGGGYEQFF. CDR3 DNA sequence: TGTGCCAGCAGCCTAAGCGGGGGTGGGTATGAGCAGTTCTTC.

The chain carries TRBV19 and TRBJ1-3; D might be TRBD1 (5 bases). Trimming left V 9 bases short and J 2 bases short, with 14 bases between. Germline V gene data show CDR1 as LNHDA and CDR2 as SQIVND (reference sequence). The CDR3 is 14 residues long. CDR3 sequence reads: CASLGLSPGNTIYF. CDR3 in DNA: TGTGCCAGCCTGGGGCTGTCCCCTGGAAACACCATATATTTT.

This chain links TRBV3-1 (or the pseudogene TRBV3-2) with TRBJ1-2; no reliable D call. V lost 8 bases and J 8 bases, leaving 21 bases between the germline ends. This CDR3 is 14 amino acids long. The V gene's germline CDR1 is LGHDT and CDR2 YNNKEL (reference sequence). The CDR3 nucleotides are TGTGCCAGCCGGTACAGAGGCGGTGGGGAAGGCTACACCTTC. Amino acid sequence: CASRYRGGGEGYTF.

CDR3 sequence: CASSIGTGGYTEAFF. The CDR3 nucleotides read TGTGCCAGTAGTATAGGGACAGGGGGTTACACTGAAGCTTTCTTT. V gene TRBV19 combines with J gene TRBJ1-1; 10 nucleotides line up with TRBD1. V lost 1 base and J lost 3; bases outside the gene matches: 2. CDR1 LNHDA and CDR2 SQIVND come from the germline V gene (reference sequence). The CDR3 contains 15 residues.

CDR3 region: CSFLGPGGRTEAFF. The CDR3 nucleotides are TGCAGCTTTTTAGGGCCAGGCGGGAGGACTGAAGCTTTCTTT. The rearrangement joins TRBV29-1 to TRBJ1-1; D unclear. The CDR3 extends over 14 amino acids. Trimming cost V 8 bases and J 5 bases, with 21 bases left between them. Germline V lookup: CDR1 SQVTM, CDR2 ANQGSEA.

The gene calls are TRBV5-4 and TRBJ2-7, with 9 bases matching TRBD1. V dropped 0 bases and J dropped 6; count of bases not matched to a gene: 10. CDR3 length equals 16 residues. Per the germline V gene, CDR1 is SGHNT and CDR2 is YYREEE (reference sequence). The CDR3 nucleotides are TGTGCCAGCAGCTTGGCGCCGGGACAGGGAAGTGGCGAGCAGTACTTC. Protein product: CASSLAPGQGSGEQYF.

The chain carries TRBV4-1 and TRBJ1-6; D is uncertain. The germline gives CDR1 MGHRA, CDR2 YSYEKL. V lost 0 bases, J lost 0 bases, and 9 bases lay in between. This CDR3 contains 17 residues. CDR3: CASSQDGMASYNSPLHF. In DNA, the CDR3 is TGCGCCAGCAGCCAAGATGGAATGGCCTCCTATAATTCACCCCTCCACTTT.

The rearrangement uses TRBV15 and TRBJ1-5, with 7 bases lining up with TRBD1. Germline V gene sequence: CDR1 LNHNV, CDR2 YYDKDF (reference sequence). The CDR3 contains 15 residues. The ends lost 9 bases at V and 5 bases at J; junction bases unmatched: 13. The CDR3 sequence: CATRRPGGADQPQHF. DNA for the CDR3: TGTGCCACGAGACGGCCAGGGGGGGCAGATCAGCCCCAGCATTTT.

The V gene is TRBV28, the J gene TRBJ1-2; a possible D gene is TRBD1 (5 bases). Per the germline V gene, CDR1 is MDHEN and CDR2 is SYDVKM. V was cut by 2 bases and J by 7 bases, with 11 bases left in between. CDR3 length: 13 amino acids. Here the CDR3 DNA reads TGTGCCAGCAGTTTAAGGGGAATTAGTGGCTACACCTTC. Amino acid sequence: CASSLRGISGYTF.

The chain carries TRBV7-9 and TRBJ2-1, with 12 bases that match TRBD2. The germline V gene encodes CDR1 SEHNR and CDR2 FQNEAQ (reference sequence). V shed 0 bases and J 7 bases; nucleotides not matched to a gene: 1. The CDR3 consists of 15 residues. CDR3 protein: CASSLAGTSGNEQFF. CDR3 coding DNA: TGTGCCAGCAGCTTAGCCGGGACTAGCGGGAATGAGCAGTTCTTC.

The V call is TRBV11-2, the J call TRBJ1-2; D uncertain. This CDR3 spans 12 amino acids. The ends were cut back, 1 base at V and 5 bases at J, with 5 bases in the middle. Per germline, CDR1 SGHAT and CDR2 FQNNGV. The CDR3 DNA reads TGTGCCAGCAGCTTAGGAACTTATGGCTACACCTTC. It yields the protein CASSLGTYGYTF. The full variable domain, completed using reference TRBV11-2 and TRBJ1-2, is EAGVAQSPRYKIIEKRQSVAFWCNPISGHATLYWYQQILGQGPKLLIQFQNNGVVDDSQLPKDRFSAERLKGVDSTLKIQPAKLEDSAVYLCASSLGTYGYTFGSGTRLTVV.

The rearrangement links TRBV3-1 (or the pseudogene TRBV3-2) to TRBJ1-2; TRBD1 aligns across 11 bases. CDR1 and CDR2 (germline): LGHDT, YNNKEL (reference sequence). V shed 8 bases and J 5 bases; nucleotides not matched to a gene: 10. The CDR3 has 15 residues. In DNA, the CDR3 is TGTGCCAGCGGCCCGAACGGACAGGGGGCTTATGGCTACACCTTC. This sequence encodes CASGPNGQGAYGYTF.

The chain is built from TRBV5-5 and TRBJ2-7; tentatively, D is TRBD1 (5 bases). The germline V gene encodes CDR1 SGHKS and CDR2 YYEKEE (reference sequence). This CDR3 region has 13 residues. The V end lost 0 bases, the J end lost 7 bases, and 11 bases lay between the germline ends. The CDR3 reads CASSLVQGWEQYF. CDR3 in DNA: TGTGCCAGCAGCTTGGTTCAGGGATGGGAGCAGTACTTC. The whole variable domain, remainder taken from reference TRBV5-5 and TRBJ2-7, is DAGVTQSPTHLIKTRGQQVTLRCSPISGHKSVSWYQQVLGQGPQFIFQYYEKEERGRGNFPDRFSARQFPNYSSELNVNALLLGDSALYLCASSLVQGWEQYFGPGTRLTVT.

The rearrangement links TRBV9 to TRBJ1-1, with D maybe TRBD1 (5 bases). V dropped 4 bases and J dropped 10 bases, with 17 bases sitting between them. CDR3 length equals 13 residues. The germline CDR1 and CDR2 sequences are SGDLS and YYNGEE. The CDR3 DNA reads TGTGCCAGCAGCTCCACCCTCGGGGGTCGAGCTTTCTTT. As protein: CASSSTLGGRAFF.

The V and J genes are TRBV28 and TRBJ2-7; the D is unclear. The ends were cut back, 1 base at V and 2 bases at J, with 9 bases in the middle. This CDR3 has 14 residues. The germline CDR1 and CDR2 sequences are MDHEN and SYDVKM. The CDR3 region has the DNA TGTGCCAGCAGTTTATTTAGGGCCCCCTACGAGCAGTACTTC. Its protein is CASSLFRAPYEQYF.

The chain links TRBV18 to TRBJ1-1, with TRBD1 matching over 10 bases. V lost 3 bases to trimming and J lost 3 bases; unmatched junction nucleotides: 10. This CDR3 is built from 17 residues. Germline V gene data show CDR1 as KGHSH and CDR2 as LQKENI. The CDR3 region has the DNA TGTGCCAGCTCACCTGTGAGACAGGGGGCGAGGGACACTGAAGCTTTCTTT. Its protein is CASSPVRQGARDTEAFF.

For the CDR3, the DNA is TGTGCCAGCAGCTTAGGGTCTGGAAACACCATATATTTT. It yields the protein CASSLGSGNTIYF. The chain employs TRBV7-8 and TRBJ1-3; D unresolved. V was shortened by 1 base and J by 1 base, with 2 bases between the two germline ends. From germline, CDR1 is SGHVS and CDR2 FQNEAQ. The CDR3 is made up of 13 amino acids.

The chain has TRBV7-2 and TRBJ2-7, with 8 bases identical to TRBD1. The ends lost 5 bases at V and 0 bases at J; junction bases unmatched: 6. The CDR3 runs to 15 residues. Per germline, CDR1 SGHTA and CDR2 FQGNSA. CDR3 loop: CASSVYRGSSYEQYF. For the CDR3, the DNA is TGTGCCAGCAGCGTTTACAGGGGGAGCTCCTACGAGCAGTACTTC.